Listed here are 11 T cell receptor beta chains from one sample, sequenced in a study of early T cells in non-severe SARS-CoV-2 infection. TCRdb called the 5' RACE reads again in MiXCR, with one record for every CDR3 protein. The table includes approximately 49,000 distinct CDR3 sequences, over 9.5% detected once. The sample consisted of whole blood. These TCRs come from an adult who was a healthcare worker with PCR-confirmed SARS-CoV-2 infection or an uninfected control (not recorded which).

This clonotype was detected ten times or more. V gene TRBV5-5 combines with J gene TRBJ2-2; no firm D call. CDR1 and CDR2 (germline): SGHKS, YYEKEE (reference sequence). The CDR3 covers 13 residues. The germline V and J ends were trimmed by 5 bases and 4 bases, with 9 bases remaining between them. CDR3 coding DNA: TGTGCCAGCAGTCGTATAGGCACCGGGGAGCTGTTTTTT. Its translation: CASSRIGTGELFF.

This clonotype occurred many times. J is TRBJ2-1 and V is TRBV5-1; 13 nucleotides line up with TRBD2. CDR3 length: 17 residues. V gave up 0 bases and J gave up 6 bases; unmatched junction bases: 6. Germline V gene data show CDR1 as SGHRS and CDR2 as YFSETQ. The DNA of the CDR3 is TGCGCCAGCAGCTTGGATGGACTAGCGGGAGTGATCAATGAGCAGTTCTTC. Protein product: CASSLDGLAGVINEQFF.

J is TRBJ2-1 and V is TRBV11-2; 7 positions match TRBD2. V shed 1 base, J shed 2 bases, and the junction held 5 bases outside the gene matches. This CDR3 spans 16 amino acids. The germline CDR1 and CDR2 sequences are SGHAT and FQNNGV. The CDR3 protein is CASSLGRLAAYNEQFF. CDR3 bases: TGTGCCAGCAGCTTAGGCCGACTAGCTGCCTACAATGAGCAGTTCTTC.

A few counts support this clonotype. CDR3 bases: TGTGCCAGCAGCTGGGGACAGAGTGACACAGATACGCAGTATTTT. Translating it yields CASSWGQSDTDTQYF. The rearrangement uses TRBV9 and TRBJ2-3; 7 positions match TRBD1. This CDR3 is built from 15 residues. Germline V gene lookup returns CDR1 SGDLS and CDR2 YYNGEE. V lost 4 bases, J lost 2 bases, and 7 bases stayed unmatched.

This clonotype was counted ten times or more. This chain links TRBV6-5 with TRBJ2-7; 8 positions agree with TRBD1. V lost 6 bases, J lost 2 bases, and 6 bases stayed unmatched. Germline loops: CDR1 MNHEY, CDR2 SVGAGI. The CDR3 extends over 14 amino acids. CDR3 sequence: CASRTMGQAYEQYF. CDR3 coding DNA: TGTGCCAGCAGGACCATGGGACAGGCCTACGAGCAGTACTTC.

In DNA, the CDR3 is TGCAGCGGGGACTTAGCCAAAAACATTCAGTACTTC. It translates to CSGDLAKNIQYF. V and J are TRBV29-1 and TRBJ2-4, with D perhaps TRBD2 (6 bases). Trimming stripped 7 bases from V and 0 bases from J, with 7 bases between. Germline V gives CDR1 SQVTM, CDR2 ANQGSEA. CDR3 length: 12 residues.

V is TRBV4-1 and J is TRBJ2-2, with D uncertain. Germline V lookup: CDR1 MGHRA, CDR2 YSYEKL. V lost 3 bases and J 1 base, leaving 15 bases between the germline ends. This CDR3 has 17 residues. CDR3 coding DNA: TGCGCCAGCAGCCAGCCCCTAGGAGAGTTGAACACCGGGGAGCTGTTTTTT. Its translation is CASSQPLGELNTGELFF.

This clonotype was counted a single time. V usage is TRBV24-1 and J usage is TRBJ2-4; 7 bases agree with TRBD2. After removal of 1 base from V and 16 bases from J, the junction contained 9 bases not matched to a gene. The CDR3 contains 13 residues. CDR1 and CDR2 from the germline V gene are KGHDR and SFDVKD. The DNA of the CDR3 is TGTGCCACCAGTGATTTATCGCCGGGACTACTATACTTC. It specifies CATSDLSPGLLYF.

This chain connects TRBV19 to TRBJ1-2, with TRBD1 as a possible D gene (5 bases). From germline, CDR1 is LNHDA and CDR2 SQIVND (reference sequence). Trimming took off 7 bases at V and 5 bases at J, with 17 bases between the two ends. The CDR3 loop spans 14 amino acids. CDR3 protein: CASNHPGQTYGYTF. The DNA for the CDR3 is TGTGCCAGTAACCATCCGGGGCAGACTTATGGCTACACCTTC.

This rearrangement joins TRBV29-1 to TRBJ1-1; no firm D call. The CDR3 is 11 amino acids. The ends were cut back, 6 bases at V and 10 bases at J, with 15 bases in the middle. From germline, CDR1 is SQVTM and CDR2 ANQGSEA. CDR3 amino acids: CSVKGPDGAFF. DNA of the CDR3: TGCAGCGTCAAAGGGCCTGACGGAGCTTTCTTT.

This clonotype occurred a few times. This rearrangement joins TRBV12-3 or TRBV12-4 to TRBJ2-3, with 8 bases identical to TRBD2. Trimming at V came to 7 bases and at J to 3 bases, leaving 12 bases not matched to a gene. The CDR3 extends over 16 amino acids. CDR3 DNA sequence: TGTGCCAGCATCCCTCGGGGCGGGGGGCGTACAGATACGCAGTATTTT. Encoded protein: CASIPRGGGRTDTQYF.